Each of the 30 T cell receptor beta chains below was sequenced from the same sample in a study of blood T cell repertoires in COVID-19. Only in-frame clones appear in the TCRdb table, and some are missing; sequencing was by immunoSEQ multiplex PCR. In the table there are roughly 86,000 clones, about 80% of which are singletons. The sample taken for sequencing was peripheral blood. The receptors originated from a woman aged 70 to 79 with acute or convalescent COVID-19.

This chain joins TRBV19 and TRBJ2-7, with a tentative D call TRBD1 (6 bases). In germline, CDR1 is LNHDA, CDR2 SQIVND (reference sequence). Deletions cut 3 bases from V and 5 bases from J, with 8 bases between. This CDR3 has 12 residues. The CDR3 DNA sequence: TGTGCCAGTAGTATGGGGGCTAACGAGCAGTACTTC. Residues: CASSMGANEQYF.

This clone turned up a few times. The chain has TRBV29-1 and TRBJ1-2; TRBD1 matches at 8 bases. CDR1 and CDR2 (germline): SQVTM, ANQGSEA. The CDR3 covers 14 residues. V gave up 3 bases and J gave up 4 bases; unmatched junction bases: 7. CDR3 residues: CSVDMTGEGYGYTF. The CDR3 DNA follows: TGCAGCGTTGACATGACAGGGGAGGGCTATGGCTACACCTTC. Complete variable domain (other parts from reference TRBV29-1 and TRBJ1-2): SAVISQKPSRDICQRGTSLTIQCQVDSQVTMMFWYRQQPGQSLTLIATANQGSEATYESGFVIDKFPISRPNLTFSTLTVSNMSPEDSSIYLCSVDMTGEGYGYTFGSGTRLTVV.

The rearrangement links TRBV9 to TRBJ1-4; the D gene is possibly TRBD1 (6 bases). Germline CDR1 and CDR2: SGDLS and YYNGEE. Trimming pared 0 bases from V and 8 bases from J, leaving 11 bases between. This CDR3 has 14 residues. CDR3 sequence (DNA): TGTGCCAGCAGCGTAGATGGGGGCTGGGAAAAACTGTTTTTT. The encoded protein is CASSVDGGWEKLFF.

The J gene is TRBJ1-2, the V gene TRBV5-1; weak D call: TRBD1 (5 bases). Trimming took off 4 bases at V and 7 bases at J, with 11 bases between the two ends. CDR3 length: 12 residues. CDR1 SGHRS and CDR2 YFSETQ come from the germline V gene. The CDR3 spells CASSATAGGYTF. CDR3 DNA: TGCGCCAGCAGCGCGACAGCGGGTGGCTACACCTTC.

The rearrangement uses TRBV7-6 and TRBJ1-1; no reliable D call. Germline assignment: CDR1 SGHVS and CDR2 FNYEAQ. The ends were cut back, 3 bases at V and 4 bases at J, with 15 bases in the middle. The CDR3 spans 15 residues. The CDR3 reads CASSFYSEGGTEAFF. In DNA form, the CDR3 reads TGTGCCAGCAGCTTTTACTCTGAAGGCGGCACTGAAGCTTTCTTT.

This chain uses TRBV2 with TRBJ2-2, with 15 bases aligning to TRBD2. Germline lookup yields CDR1 SNHLY and CDR2 FYNNEI. The CDR3 runs to 15 residues. Trimming removed 6 bases from V and 6 bases from J; junction bases left unmatched: 2. The chain's CDR3 is CASRGLAGGPGELFF. The DNA for the CDR3 is TGTGCCAGCAGGGGACTAGCGGGGGGACCCGGGGAGCTGTTTTTT.

In DNA form, the CDR3 reads TGCGCCAGCAGCCTGGACAGGGGAGGTTGGACTGAAGCTTTCTTT. It encodes CASSLDRGGWTEAFF. The chain uses TRBV5-1 and TRBJ1-1; 9 bases line up with TRBD1. Germline CDR1 SGHRS, CDR2 YFSETQ. The CDR3 covers 15 residues. The trim removed 4 bases at V and 5 bases at J, leaving 9 bases unmatched.

Written as DNA, the CDR3 is TGTGCCAGTATGACGGGAAACTATGGCTACACCTTC. Translated, it gives CASMTGNYGYTF. The chain employs TRBV19 and TRBJ1-2; the D is unclear. Germline CDR1 reads LNHDA; CDR2 reads SQIVND (reference sequence). The length of the CDR3 is 12 residues. The V and J ends lost 7 bases and 2 bases respectively, with 8 bases between them.

This clone was seen just once. The J gene is TRBJ1-5, the V gene TRBV3-1 (or the pseudogene TRBV3-2), with TRBD1 matching 12 bases. Trimming took 4 bases from V and 4 from J; bases not matched to a gene: 14. The CDR3 extends over 19 amino acids. Germline CDR1 reads LGHDT; CDR2 reads YNNKEL (reference sequence). The CDR3 is CASSPGGTGGSLRNQPQHF. In DNA form, the CDR3 reads TGTGCCAGCAGCCCAGGGGGGACAGGGGGCTCTCTGAGGAATCAGCCCCAGCATTTT.

The chain uses TRBV20-1 and TRBJ1-2; D ambiguous. Trimming stripped 0 bases from V and 7 bases from J, with 6 bases between. This CDR3 has 11 amino acids. From germline, CDR1 is DFQATT and CDR2 SNEGSKA (reference sequence). CDR3: CSARDKSGYTF. The CDR3 DNA sequence: TGCAGTGCTAGAGATAAGAGTGGCTACACCTTC.

The genes are TRBV5-1 and TRBJ1-1; the D is unclear. The CDR3 contains 16 residues. Germline CDR1 is SGHRS and CDR2 is YFSETQ. V lost 2 bases and J 1 base, leaving 15 bases between the germline ends. The CDR3 protein is CASSFRSGKQNTEAFF. CDR3 coding DNA: TGCGCCAGCAGCTTTAGGAGCGGAAAACAGAACACTGAAGCTTTCTTT.

The rearrangement uses TRBV28 and TRBJ2-7, with 7 bases aligning to TRBD1. The CDR3 totals 15 residues. CDR1 and CDR2 (germline): MDHEN, SYDVKM. Unmatched junction bases numbered 6, after V lost 2 bases and J lost 2 bases. The CDR3 loop is CASSLPRDSTYEQYF. CDR3 DNA: TGTGCCAGCAGTTTACCTAGGGACAGTACCTACGAGCAGTACTTC.

The CDR3 DNA sequence: TGTGCCTGGAGTTCGGTCGGGGAGACCCAGTACTTC. This sequence encodes CAWSSVGETQYF. The rearrangement uses TRBV30 and TRBJ2-5, with D hard to call. The V end lost 2 bases, the J end lost 5 bases, and 9 bases lay between the germline ends. The CDR3 is 12 amino acids. Germline CDR1 is GTSNPN and CDR2 is SVGIG (reference sequence). The variable domain in full, with the rest retrieved from reference TRBV30 and TRBJ2-5, is SQTIHQWPATLVQPVGSPLSLECTVEGTSNPNLYWYRQAAGRGLQLLFYSVGIGQISSEVPQNLSASRPQDRQFILSSKKLLLSDSGFYLCAWSSVGETQYFGPGTRLLVL.

The chain has TRBV12-3 or TRBV12-4 and TRBJ1-1; D is uncertain. Trimming pared 7 bases from V and 11 bases from J, leaving 20 bases between. The CDR3 runs 13 residues. CDR3 sequence reads: CASKPTSMGLAFF. CDR3 DNA sequence: TGTGCCAGCAAACCGACAAGTATGGGTCTGGCTTTCTTT.

There are a few counts of this clone. This rearrangement joins TRBV12-5 to TRBJ2-2, with TRBD1 as a possible D gene (6 bases). V shed 3 bases and J shed 6 bases, with 8 bases lying between them. Germline CDR1 reads LGHNT; CDR2 reads FRNRAP. This CDR3 has 13 residues. The CDR3 here is CASGLQGAGELFF. In DNA, the CDR3 is TGTGCTAGTGGTTTACAGGGAGCCGGGGAGCTGTTTTTT.

CDR3 nucleotide sequence: TGTGCCAGCTCACTTTCCAGACGGGAGGGTGAGCAGTTCTTC. This encodes CASSLSRREGEQFF. The rearrangement links TRBV18 to TRBJ2-1; TRBD2 aligns across 8 bases. The CDR3 loop spans 14 amino acids. The junction had 8 bases not matched to a gene; V was cut back by 4 bases and J by 9 bases. Germline V gene sequence: CDR1 KGHSH, CDR2 LQKENI.

The chain uses TRBV6-1 and TRBJ1-4; a weak D match, TRBD1 (5 bases). V dropped 4 bases and J dropped 7 bases, with 22 bases sitting between them. Germline assignment: CDR1 MNHNS and CDR2 SASEGT. This CDR3 is built from 17 residues. CDR3 loop: CASSVGTSSLRSEKLFF. CDR3 bases: TGTGCCAGCAGTGTAGGGACTTCCTCGCTTCGCAGTGAAAAACTGTTTTTT.

This chain joins TRBV5-1 and TRBJ1-1; tentatively, D is TRBD1 (6 bases). The CDR3 is 14 amino acids. The germline V gene encodes CDR1 SGHRS and CDR2 YFSETQ. Trimming left V 1 base short and J 4 bases short, with 11 bases between. For the CDR3, the DNA is TGCGCCAGCAGCTTGCAGGGGTCGGGCACTGAAGCTTTCTTT. It is translated as CASSLQGSGTEAFF.

The count of this clone is one. This chain connects TRBV7-2 to TRBJ2-7; 7 bases align to TRBD1. Germline-derived CDR1 and CDR2 are SGHTA and FQGNSA. The CDR3 sequence is 15 residues long. V dropped 1 base and J dropped 3; count of bases not matched to a gene: 6. CDR3 in amino acids: CASSLGQGKNYEQYF. The CDR3 DNA follows: TGTGCCAGCAGCTTAGGACAGGGAAAGAACTACGAGCAGTACTTC.

This chain links TRBV2 with TRBJ1-5, with a weak D call TRBD1 (5 bases). This CDR3 is 12 amino acids long. The germline V gene encodes CDR1 SNHLY and CDR2 FYNNEI. V was pared by 6 bases and J by 6 bases, with 9 bases between. CDR3 region: CASRGEGQPQHF. CDR3 DNA: TGTGCCAGCAGAGGGGAGGGTCAGCCCCAGCATTTT. Supplemented by reference TRBV2 and TRBJ1-5, the full variable domain reads EPEVTQTPSHQVTQMGQEVILRCVPISNHLYFYWYRQILGQKVEFLVSFYNNEISEKSEIFDDQFSVERPDGSNFTLKIRSTKLEDSAMYFCASRGEGQPQHFGDGTRLSIL.

This clone has only one observation. This chain uses TRBV7-2 with TRBJ2-5, with a weak D call TRBD1 (6 bases). The CDR3 sequence is 14 residues long. V was cut by 3 bases and J by 1 base, with 9 bases left in between. From germline, CDR1 is SGHTA and CDR2 FQGNSA. CDR3 sequence reads: CASSFGQRQETQYF. CDR3 in DNA: TGTGCCAGCAGCTTTGGACAGCGCCAAGAGACCCAGTACTTC.

The chain has TRBV2 and TRBJ1-5; tentative D call: TRBD1 (5 bases). V was pared by 3 bases and J by 4 bases, with 10 bases between. From germline, CDR1 is SNHLY and CDR2 FYNNEI. The CDR3 totals 14 residues. In DNA, the CDR3 is TGTGCCAGCAGTGACGGGCGGGGGAATCAGCCCCAGCATTTT. It specifies CASSDGRGNQPQHF.

The chain uses TRBV11-3 and TRBJ1-2; 8 positions match TRBD1. V shed 4 bases, J shed 8 bases, and the junction held 3 bases outside the gene matches. The CDR3 has 12 residues. Germline CDR1 and CDR2: SGHNT and YENEEA. This CDR3 is CASSYRGSGYTF. The CDR3 DNA reads as TGTGCCAGCAGCTACAGGGGGTCGGGCTACACCTTC.

The chain links TRBV2 to TRBJ1-2; 11 bases line up with TRBD1. This CDR3 spans 14 amino acids. Germline V lookup: CDR1 SNHLY, CDR2 FYNNEI. J lost 7 bases, V lost 4 bases, and 5 bases had no gene match. This chain's CDR3 is CASSADRGRGGYTF. In DNA form, the CDR3 reads TGTGCCAGCAGTGCGGACAGGGGGCGTGGTGGCTACACCTTC.

The chain links TRBV10-3 to TRBJ1-5, with a possible D match to TRBD1 (5 bases). Germline lookup yields CDR1 ENHRY and CDR2 SYGVKD. V was shortened by 8 bases and J by 2 bases, with 16 bases between the two germline ends. CDR3 size: 15 residues. The CDR3 DNA reads as TGTGCCATCGGGGGGAACCTCGGAGGCAATCAGCCCCAGCATTTT. Encoded protein: CAIGGNLGGNQPQHF.

V gene TRBV6-4 combines with J gene TRBJ2-3, with 8 bases matching TRBD2. The ends lost 0 bases at V and 4 bases at J; junction bases unmatched: 3. The V gene's germline CDR1 is MRHNA and CDR2 SNTAGT. The CDR3 contains 15 residues. CDR3 residues: CASSDSRGASDTQYF. The CDR3 nucleotides read TGTGCCAGCAGTGACTCGCGGGGGGCCTCAGATACGCAGTATTTT.

The gene calls are TRBV10-3 and TRBJ2-2; no clear D. V was cut by 1 base and J by 4 bases, with 4 bases left in between. The CDR3 is 13 amino acids. Germline V lookup: CDR1 ENHRY, CDR2 SYGVKD. CDR3 DNA sequence: TGTGCCATCAGTGAGTTCGGCACCGGGGAGCTGTTTTTT. Translated, it gives CAISEFGTGELFF.

The V and J genes are TRBV29-1 and TRBJ1-4; D may be TRBD1 (5 bases). Trimming pared 7 bases from V and 4 bases from J, leaving 13 bases between. This CDR3 region has 13 residues. Germline V gene sequence: CDR1 SQVTM, CDR2 ANQGSEA. The CDR3, as DNA: TGCAGCGCTCCCGGGGGGGATAATGAAAAACTGTTTTTT. It translates to CSAPGGDNEKLFF.

This clone was recorded once. This chain links TRBV5-5 with TRBJ1-1, with D possibly TRBD1 on 6 matching bases. The germline V gene encodes CDR1 SGHKS and CDR2 YYEKEE (reference sequence). Trimming shortened V by 0 bases and J by 5 bases, and 14 bases separated the two germline ends. This CDR3 contains 15 residues. This CDR3 reads CASSLAPNGQTEAFF. In DNA, the CDR3 is TGTGCCAGCAGCTTGGCCCCAAATGGACAGACTGAAGCTTTCTTT.

The V and J genes are TRBV30 and TRBJ1-2; no reliable D call. Germline V gene data show CDR1 as GTSNPN and CDR2 as SVGIG (reference sequence). Deletions cut 1 base from V and 3 bases from J, with 9 bases between. CDR3 length equals 13 residues. The CDR3 sequence: CAWSAGSDYGYTF. Written as DNA, the CDR3 is TGTGCCTGGAGTGCGGGGTCCGACTATGGCTACACCTTC. The complete variable domain, with remaining parts taken from reference TRBV30 and TRBJ1-2, reads SQTIHQWPATLVQPVGSPLSLECTVEGTSNPNLYWYRQAAGRGLQLLFYSVGIGQISSEVPQNLSASRPQDRQFILSSKKLLLSDSGFYLCAWSAGSDYGYTFGSGTRLTVV.